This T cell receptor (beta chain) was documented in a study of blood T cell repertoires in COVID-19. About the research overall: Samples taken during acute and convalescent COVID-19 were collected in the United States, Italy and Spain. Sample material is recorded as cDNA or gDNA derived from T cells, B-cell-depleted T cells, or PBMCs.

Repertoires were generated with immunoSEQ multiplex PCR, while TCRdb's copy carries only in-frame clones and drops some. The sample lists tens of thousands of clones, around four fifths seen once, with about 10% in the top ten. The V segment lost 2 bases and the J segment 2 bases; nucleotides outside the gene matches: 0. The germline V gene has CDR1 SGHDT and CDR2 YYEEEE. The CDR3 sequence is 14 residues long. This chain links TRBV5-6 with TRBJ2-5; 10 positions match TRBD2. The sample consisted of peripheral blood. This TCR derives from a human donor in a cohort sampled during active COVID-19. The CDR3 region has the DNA TGTGCCAGCAGCTTACTAGCGGGACAAGAGACCCAGTACTTC. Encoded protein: CASSLLAGQETQYF. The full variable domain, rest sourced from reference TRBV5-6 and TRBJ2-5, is DAGVTQSPTHLIKTRGQQVTLRCSPKSGHDTVSWYQQALGQGPQFIFQYYEEEERQRGNFPDRFSGHQFPNYSSELNVNALLLGDSALYLCASSLLAGQETQYFGPGTRLLVL.